These T cell receptor beta chains were read from a single sample in a study of cytomegalovirus exposure and HLA in healthy donors. Clones were sequenced by immunoSEQ multiplex PCR, and TCRdb holds only the in-frame ones, with some missing. This sample contains around 42,000 clones. Material: PBMCs. The receptors originated from a man between 25 and 39 years old in good health and CMV-seronegative. The CDR3 runs from the conserved cysteine through the conserved F or W. The order of the fields is V gene, J gene, D gene, CDR3 protein, CDR3 DNA. D genes are given only for firm matches.

v_call: TRBV6-5
j_call: TRBJ1-1
d_call: NA
cdr3_aa: CASSYSLAEGNTEAFF
cdr3_nt: TGTGCCAGCAGTTACTCCTTGGCGGAGGGGAACACTGAAGCTTTCTTT

v_call: TRBV6-5
j_call: TRBJ1-2
d_call: NA
cdr3_aa: CASSQGLRGYTF
cdr3_nt: TGTGCCAGCAGTCAGGGATTGAGGGGCTACACCTTC

v_call: TRBV5-1
j_call: TRBJ2-7
d_call: NA
cdr3_aa: CASKEDSYEQYF
cdr3_nt: TGCGCCAGCAAGGAGGACTCCTACGAGCAGTACTTC

v_call: TRBV4-3
j_call: TRBJ1-2
d_call: NA
cdr3_aa: CASSQDLAGQFYGYTF
cdr3_nt: TGCGCCAGCAGCCAAGATCTCGCAGGCCAGTTCTATGGCTACACCTTC

v_call: TRBV7-9
j_call: TRBJ2-7
d_call: NA
cdr3_aa: CASSLAYDYEQYF
cdr3_nt: TGTGCCAGCAGCCTGGCTTATGACTACGAGCAGTACTTC

v_call: TRBV4-1
j_call: TRBJ2-1
d_call: TRBD2
cdr3_aa: CASSQLAGISYNEQFF
cdr3_nt: TGCGCCAGCAGCCAGCTAGCGGGGATATCCTACAATGAGCAGTTCTTC

v_call: TRBV4-3
j_call: TRBJ1-3
d_call: NA
cdr3_aa: CASSHRSGNTIYF
cdr3_nt: TGCGCCAGCAGCCATCGCTCTGGAAACACCATATATTTT

v_call: TRBV9
j_call: TRBJ1-1
d_call: TRBD1
cdr3_aa: CASSKDRASTEAFF
cdr3_nt: TGTGCCAGCAGCAAAGACAGGGCGAGCACTGAAGCTTTCTTT

v_call: TRBV7-2
j_call: TRBJ2-3
d_call: TRBD2
cdr3_aa: CASSLSSGIEDTQYF
cdr3_nt: TGTGCCAGCAGCTTAAGTAGCGGGATCGAAGATACGCAGTATTTT

v_call: TRBV4-1
j_call: TRBJ2-1
d_call: TRBD2
cdr3_aa: CASSQLGLAGVDEQFF
cdr3_nt: TGCGCCAGCAGCCAATTAGGACTAGCGGGAGTGGATGAGCAGTTCTTC

v_call: TRBV13
j_call: TRBJ2-5
d_call: TRBD1
cdr3_aa: CASSSGQGPQETQYF
cdr3_nt: TGTGCCAGCAGCTCCGGACAGGGCCCCCAAGAGACCCAGTACTTC

v_call: TRBV29-1
j_call: TRBJ1-2
d_call: TRBD1
cdr3_aa: CSVEEGQGEGYTF
cdr3_nt: TGCAGCGTTGAAGAGGGACAGGGGGAGGGCTACACCTTC

v_call: TRBV18
j_call: TRBJ1-6
d_call: NA
cdr3_aa: CASSSGGYNSPLHF
cdr3_nt: TGTGCCAGCTCTTCGGGCGGGTATAATTCACCCCTCCACTTT

v_call: TRBV4-1
j_call: TRBJ2-2
d_call: TRBD1
cdr3_aa: CASSHPTGGRNTGELFF
cdr3_nt: TGCGCCAGCAGCCATCCAACAGGGGGCAGGAACACCGGGGAGCTGTTTTTT

v_call: TRBV18
j_call: TRBJ2-7
d_call: NA
cdr3_aa: CASSAIGSYEQYF
cdr3_nt: TGTGCCAGCTCAGCTATCGGTTCTTACGAGCAGTACTTC

v_call: TRBV7-9
j_call: TRBJ1-1
d_call: NA
cdr3_aa: CASTLGGTEAFF
cdr3_nt: TGTGCCAGCACCTTGGGGGGCACTGAAGCTTTCTTT

v_call: TRBV5-1
j_call: TRBJ2-1
d_call: NA
cdr3_aa: CASSFNGINEQFF
cdr3_nt: TGCGCCAGCAGCTTCAACGGGATTAATGAGCAGTTCTTC

v_call: TRBV5-5
j_call: TRBJ2-7
d_call: TRBD2
cdr3_aa: CASSWSGRSNEQYF
cdr3_nt: TGTGCCAGCAGCTGGAGCGGGAGAAGTAACGAGCAGTACTTC

v_call: TRBV6-5
j_call: TRBJ2-3
d_call: NA
cdr3_aa: CASSYSISVRDTQYF
cdr3_nt: TGTGCCAGCAGTTACTCGATTTCCGTCAGGGATACGCAGTATTTT

v_call: TRBV7-9
j_call: TRBJ1-1
d_call: NA
cdr3_aa: CASSLGSEGEAFF
cdr3_nt: TGTGCCAGCAGCTTGGGATCTGAGGGTGAAGCTTTCTTT

v_call: TRBV30
j_call: TRBJ2-1
d_call: TRBD2
cdr3_aa: CAWSVRASGLDNEQFF
cdr3_nt: TGTGCCTGGAGTGTACGGGCTAGCGGGCTTGACAATGAGCAGTTCTTC

v_call: TRBV4-3
j_call: TRBJ2-7
d_call: NA
cdr3_aa: CASSQFWGEPYEQYF
cdr3_nt: TGCGCCAGCAGCCAATTCTGGGGGGAGCCCTACGAGCAGTACTTC

v_call: TRBV6-5
j_call: TRBJ2-1
d_call: TRBD1
cdr3_aa: CASSYSSGQGRNEQFF
cdr3_nt: TGTGCCAGCAGTTACTCTTCGGGACAGGGGCGCAATGAGCAGTTCTTC

v_call: TRBV4-1
j_call: TRBJ2-4
d_call: NA
cdr3_aa: CASSPRGIENIQYF
cdr3_nt: TGCGCCAGCAGCCCGAGGGGGATTGAAAACATTCAGTACTTC

v_call: TRBV29-1
j_call: TRBJ2-7
d_call: TRBD2
cdr3_aa: CSVEDGLAETYEQYF
cdr3_nt: TGCAGCGTTGAAGATGGACTAGCGGAGACCTACGAGCAGTACTTC

v_call: TRBV5-6
j_call: TRBJ2-7
d_call: TRBD2
cdr3_aa: CASSLVAGGAREQYF
cdr3_nt: TGTGCCAGCAGCTTGGTAGCGGGAGGGGCCCGGGAGCAGTACTTC

v_call: TRBV4-3
j_call: TRBJ2-2
d_call: NA
cdr3_aa: CASSRYGGNTGELFF
cdr3_nt: TGCGCCAGCAGCCGCTACGGAGGGAACACCGGGGAGCTGTTTTTT

v_call: TRBV6-5
j_call: TRBJ1-4
d_call: TRBD1
cdr3_aa: CASSSGGATNEKLFF
cdr3_nt: TGTGCCAGCAGCTCAGGGGGAGCAACTAATGAAAAACTGTTTTTT

v_call: TRBV29-1
j_call: TRBJ2-1
d_call: TRBD2
cdr3_aa: CSVPGTSGGRSDNEQFF
cdr3_nt: TGCAGCGTCCCCGGGACTAGCGGGGGCCGCTCCGACAATGAGCAGTTCTTC

v_call: TRBV5-1
j_call: TRBJ1-2
d_call: TRBD1
cdr3_aa: CASGPGTGGYGYTF
cdr3_nt: TGCGCCAGCGGTCCCGGGACAGGAGGCTATGGCTACACCTTC

v_call: TRBV29-1
j_call: TRBJ2-3
d_call: NA
cdr3_aa: CSVDGRGRGDTQYF
cdr3_nt: TGCAGCGTTGACGGCAGGGGACGCGGAGATACGCAGTATTTT